The clone carrying this T cell receptor (beta chain) has just one count. No antigen is known for it. The data originate from a study of identifying expanded T cells in peripheral blood. Study conclusions and caveats: Across healthy donors, higher total template counts meant significantly greater roughly two-week count variance. Technical replicates showed around 1.2 changed clones; around 2 weeks roughly 15; four weeks 19.

TCRdb's table, derived via immunoSEQ multiplex PCR, lists solely in-frame clones and lacks some. The sample carries about 130,000 clones, 86% recorded once. The CDR3 runs 11 residues. CDR1 is SGHTS and CDR2 is YDEGEE in the germline V gene. V was clipped by 0 bases and J by 4 bases, with 1 base between them. During the collection period, no donor immune events like infections were recorded. The origin of this receptor is a person between 18 and 69 years old in good health. The chain uses TRBV5-8 and TRBJ2-5; D unclear. Sequencing was done on a sample of blood. The CDR3: CASSLVETQYF. The DNA for the CDR3 is TGTGCCAGCAGCTTGGTAGAGACCCAGTACTTC.